These 10 T cell receptor beta chains were sequenced from one sample in a study of blood T cell repertoires in COVID-19. Using immunoSEQ multiplex PCR, the repertoire was profiled, and TCRdb retains in-frame clones only, with some absent. This sample has over 300,000 clones; around 89% occur once, and the top ten carry 6% to 7.5%. Sequencing was carried out using peripheral blood. Receptor source: a man aged 18 to 30 with active or convalescent COVID-19.

The genes are TRBV14 and TRBJ2-3; D is perhaps TRBD1 (5 bases). Deletions cut 7 bases from V and 4 bases from J, with 18 bases between. This CDR3 is built from 15 residues. CDR1 is SGHDN and CDR2 is FVKESK in the germline V gene. The CDR3 DNA is TGTGCCAGCAACGGCCCAGGGCCTGGTGCAGATACGCAGTATTTT. It encodes CASNGPGPGADTQYF.

The chain links TRBV27 to TRBJ1-6; no reliable D call. Trimming took off 6 bases at V and 4 bases at J, with 7 bases between the two ends. Germline CDR1 MNHEY, CDR2 SMNVEV (reference sequence). The CDR3 spans 13 residues. The CDR3 DNA reads as TGTGCCAGCAGCACGGGTTATAATTCACCCCTCCACTTT. Protein sequence: CASSTGYNSPLHF.

The DNA for the CDR3 is TGTGCCAGCAGTCCTGGAAGGGGAACTGAAGCTTTCTTT. Translated, it gives CASSPGRGTEAFF. The V call is TRBV13, the J call TRBJ1-1; tentative D call: TRBD1 (5 bases). The CDR3 is 13 amino acids. The germline V gene encodes CDR1 PRHDT and CDR2 FYEKMQ (reference sequence). Trimming cost V 6 bases and J 5 bases, with 13 bases left between them.

V gene TRBV11-2 combines with J gene TRBJ1-5; 9 positions agree with TRBD1. This CDR3 region has 15 residues. The germline CDR1 and CDR2 sequences are SGHAT and FQNNGV. J was trimmed by 3 bases and V by 2 bases; bases with no gene match: 2. CDR3 residues: CASSLRTGDNQPQHF. The CDR3, as DNA: TGTGCCAGCAGCTTACGGACAGGGGACAATCAGCCCCAGCATTTT. The variable domain in full, completed from reference TRBV11-2 and TRBJ1-5, reads EAGVAQSPRYKIIEKRQSVAFWCNPISGHATLYWYQQILGQGPKLLIQFQNNGVVDDSQLPKDRFSAERLKGVDSTLKIQPAKLEDSAVYLCASSLRTGDNQPQHFGDGTRLSIL.

The chain couples TRBV4-1 to TRBJ1-2; D gene ambiguous. This CDR3 region has 15 residues. CDR1 and CDR2 (germline): MGHRA, YSYEKL. The germline V and J ends were trimmed by 1 base and 0 bases, with 9 bases remaining between them. The CDR3 is CASSQVAGANYGYTF. CDR3 nucleotide sequence: TGCGCCAGCAGCCAAGTGGCGGGAGCTAACTATGGCTACACCTTC.

The chain recombines TRBV11-2 with TRBJ1-1, with 10 bases lining up with TRBD1. The V segment lost 0 bases and the J segment 4 bases; nucleotides outside the gene matches: 14. Germline lookup yields CDR1 SGHAT and CDR2 FQNNGV. This CDR3 is built from 19 residues. The CDR3 DNA reads as TGTGCCAGCAGCTTAGACCACCGGGACAGGGGAACAGTTCTCACTGAAGCTTTCTTT. It translates to CASSLDHRDRGTVLTEAFF.

This clone has a single count. The chain links TRBV27 to TRBJ2-1; 7 bases are shared with TRBD1. The CDR3 runs 13 residues. The germline V gene encodes CDR1 MNHEY and CDR2 SMNVEV (reference sequence). J gave up 3 bases and V 6 bases, and 2 bases lay outside the gene matches. The CDR3 nucleotides read TGTGCCAGCAGGCCAGGGGGCTACAATGAGCAGTTCTTC. Protein sequence: CASRPGGYNEQFF.

In this sample, this clone turned up a few times. The chain uses TRBV3-1 (or the pseudogene TRBV3-2) and TRBJ1-4, with D unclear. The V end was cut by 5 bases, the J end by 0 bases, with 4 bases between. CDR3 length equals 13 residues. CDR1 and CDR2 from the germline V gene are LGHDT and YNNKEL (reference sequence). The CDR3: CASSSATNEKLFF. CDR3 coding DNA: TGTGCCAGCAGCTCAGCAACTAATGAAAAACTGTTTTTT.

The genes are TRBV29-1 and TRBJ2-6; maybe TRBD1 (5 bases). The germline CDR1 and CDR2 sequences are SQVTM and ANQGSEA. With 6 bases removed from V and 1 base from J, the gap between germline ends came to 7 bases. This CDR3 has 13 amino acids. The CDR3 loop is CSVQGSGANVLTF. The CDR3 DNA follows: TGCAGCGTGCAGGGTTCTGGGGCCAACGTCCTGACTTTC.

This clone was observed a single time. V gene TRBV9 combines with J gene TRBJ1-2; no clear D gene. CDR3 length: 13 residues. Trimming cost V 1 base and J 2 bases, with 6 bases left between them. Germline CDR1 is SGDLS and CDR2 is YYNGEE. CDR3 DNA: TGTGCCAGCAGCGTAACGGGAAACTATGGCTACACCTTC. It codes for CASSVTGNYGYTF.